These 32 T cell receptor beta chains originate from one sample sequenced in a study of cytomegalovirus exposure and HLA in healthy donors. PCR used 60 Vbeta primers and 13 Jbeta primers. Here immunoSEQ multiplex PCR was the method, and the copy in TCRdb shows in-frame clones only, minus some. The sample records under 300,000 clones, about nine tenths being singletons. The material sequenced was PBMCs. The receptors derive from a man between 35 and 55 years old in good health and CMV-seropositive.

The rearrangement links TRBV28 to TRBJ2-7, with 8 bases matching TRBD2. The CDR3 consists of 15 residues. The trim removed 8 bases at V and 4 bases at J, leaving 13 bases unmatched. Germline CDR1 is MDHEN and CDR2 is SYDVKM. CDR3 bases: TGTGCCAGCGAGGGGCCCGGGGGGGGCAGGTACGAGCAGTACTTC. It is translated as CASEGPGGGRYEQYF.

This CDR3 is CASSLGTSGSGNIQYF. DNA for the CDR3: TGCGCCAGCAGCTTGGGGACTAGCGGGAGTGGGAACATTCAGTACTTC. This chain connects TRBV5-1 to TRBJ2-4; 13 nucleotides match TRBD2. Germline CDR1 is SGHRS and CDR2 is YFSETQ. V shed 0 bases, J shed 7 bases, and the junction held 4 bases outside the gene matches. The CDR3 covers 16 residues.

The chain recombines TRBV19 with TRBJ2-1; 8 bases are a match to TRBD2. The J segment lost 10 bases and the V segment lost 1 base, leaving 9 bases of the junction unmatched. Germline assignment: CDR1 LNHDA and CDR2 SQIVND (reference sequence). The CDR3 has 15 amino acids. The CDR3: CASSIAGGVGREQFF. CDR3 nucleotide sequence: TGTGCCAGTAGTATAGCGGGAGGGGTTGGAAGGGAGCAGTTCTTC.

The chain employs TRBV2 and TRBJ2-5, with D maybe TRBD2 (6 bases). This CDR3 is built from 14 residues. Germline-derived CDR1 and CDR2 are SNHLY and FYNNEI. The V and J ends lost 2 bases and 4 bases respectively, with 11 bases between them. This CDR3 reads CASSESLARETQYF. As DNA, the CDR3 is TGTGCCAGCAGTGAATCACTAGCTAGAGAGACCCAGTACTTC.

The V gene is TRBV7-9, the J gene TRBJ1-4; 8 positions agree with TRBD1. This CDR3 spans 16 amino acids. The V gene end was trimmed by 5 bases and the J gene end by 4 bases; junction bases not matched to a gene: 9. Germline V gives CDR1 SEHNR, CDR2 FQNEAQ (reference sequence). The CDR3: CASSLSTGAYNEKLFF. CDR3 DNA: TGTGCCAGCAGCCTATCGACAGGGGCATATAATGAAAAACTGTTTTTT.

The chain uses TRBV13 and TRBJ2-1; TRBD2 agrees at 10 bases. The CDR3 has 16 residues. The ends lost 3 bases at V and 0 bases at J; junction bases unmatched: 2. Germline V gene data show CDR1 as PRHDT and CDR2 as FYEKMQ (reference sequence). The CDR3: CASSFPSGSSYNEQFF. CDR3 nucleotide sequence: TGTGCCAGCAGCTTTCCTAGCGGGAGCTCCTACAATGAGCAGTTCTTC. The full variable domain, rest sourced from reference TRBV13 and TRBJ2-1, is AAGVIQSPRHLIKEKRETATLKCYPIPRHDTVYWYQQGPGQDPQFLISFYEKMQSDKGSIPDRFSAQQFSDYHSELNMSSLELGDSALYFCASSFPSGSSYNEQFFGPGTRLTVL.

The CDR3 loop is CATSRGDSGVMNTEAFF. Here the CDR3 DNA reads TGTGCCACCAGCAGAGGGGATTCAGGGGTCATGAACACTGAAGCTTTCTTT. The J gene is TRBJ1-1, the V gene TRBV15, with a weak D call TRBD1 (6 bases). Germline CDR1 LNHNV, CDR2 YYDKDF (reference sequence). The CDR3 length is 17 residues. With 1 base removed from V and 0 bases from J, the gap between germline ends came to 15 bases.

The chain employs TRBV28 and TRBJ1-3, with D maybe TRBD1 (5 bases). This CDR3 spans 15 amino acids. V lost 4 bases and J lost 8, with 18 bases in between. The germline V gene encodes CDR1 MDHEN and CDR2 SYDVKM. CDR3 DNA sequence: TGTGCCAGCAGTTCGACCGGGACCGCGGGGTACACCATATATTTT. It specifies CASSSTGTAGYTIYF.

This chain uses TRBV27 with TRBJ1-1, with 7 bases aligning to TRBD1. CDR3 length: 16 amino acids. From germline, CDR1 is MNHEY and CDR2 SMNVEV (reference sequence). V was clipped by 2 bases and J by 0 bases; unmatched bases: 6. The CDR3 DNA reads as TGTGCCAGCAGTTTAGGGACAGAGGGATTGAACACTGAAGCTTTCTTT. Translating it yields CASSLGTEGLNTEAFF.

V is TRBV10-3 and J is TRBJ2-3; tentative D call: TRBD2 (5 bases). CDR3 size: 13 residues. Trimming took off 4 bases at V and 6 bases at J, with 11 bases between the two ends. The germline V gene has CDR1 ENHRY and CDR2 SYGVKD. The CDR3: CAISVGGGDTQYF. The CDR3 DNA reads as TGTGCCATCAGTGTAGGAGGTGGGGATACGCAGTATTTT.

The J gene is TRBJ1-2, the V gene TRBV7-9, with D possibly matching TRBD1 (6 bases). The CDR3 runs to 14 residues. V lost 1 base and J lost 5, with 11 bases in between. Germline CDR1 and CDR2: SEHNR and FQNEAQ (reference sequence). The DNA for the CDR3 is TGTGCCAGCAGCTTAGGGACAGACGTATATGGCTACACCTTC. Its protein product is CASSLGTDVYGYTF.

This chain connects TRBV10-1 to TRBJ2-5; 7 positions agree with TRBD2. This CDR3 has 13 amino acids. Germline loops: CDR1 WNHNN, CDR2 SYGVQD (reference sequence). With V trimmed by 8 bases and J by 5 bases, 8 bases remained unmatched. CDR3 amino acids: CASRCGSWETQYF. CDR3 nucleotides: TGCGCCAGCCGCTGCGGGAGTTGGGAGACCCAGTACTTC.

The gene calls are TRBV5-6 and TRBJ2-4; the match to TRBD2 covers 9 bases. CDR3 length: 18 amino acids. Germline CDR1 SGHDT, CDR2 YYEEEE. V lost 0 bases, J lost 0 bases, and 7 bases stayed unmatched. The CDR3 nucleotides are TGTGCCAGCAGCTTGGCTTCCGCGGGAGGGCTAGCCAAAAACATTCAGTACTTC. It specifies CASSLASAGGLAKNIQYF.

The chain employs TRBV6-1 and TRBJ1-2, with 7 bases aligning to TRBD1. The CDR3 runs 14 residues. Germline values: CDR1 MNHNS, CDR2 SASEGT. V was pared by 6 bases and J by 5 bases, with 9 bases of the junction left unmatched. This CDR3 is CASRLQGNWYGYTF. CDR3 nucleotides: TGTGCCAGCAGGCTACAGGGGAATTGGTATGGCTACACCTTC.

This sequence joins TRBV11-2 and TRBJ2-1; 8 bases fit TRBD2. CDR3 length equals 13 residues. Germline V gene sequence: CDR1 SGHAT, CDR2 FQNNGV. The J segment lost 7 bases and the V segment lost 1 base, leaving 0 bases of the junction unmatched. DNA of the CDR3: TGTGCCAGCAGCTTAGGCGGGAGGAATGAGCAGTTCTTC. As protein: CASSLGGRNEQFF.

The CDR3 region has the DNA TGTGCCAGCAGTGGACAGGGGGCGGGGGAGCAGTACTTC. This gives the protein CASSGQGAGEQYF. The chain uses TRBV6-5 and TRBJ2-7; 11 bases align to TRBD1. This CDR3 spans 13 amino acids. CDR1 is MNHEY and CDR2 is SVGAGI in the germline V gene. The J segment lost 7 bases and the V segment lost 5 bases, leaving 4 bases of the junction unmatched.

The CDR3 bases are TGCGCCAGCAGCTTGGGCAACTCGGGGTCTGGGGCCAACGTCCTGACTTTC. Its translation is CASSLGNSGSGANVLTF. This chain uses TRBV5-1 with TRBJ2-6; D may be TRBD2 (5 bases). Germline CDR1 reads SGHRS; CDR2 reads YFSETQ. Trimming took 0 bases from V and 1 from J, leaving 11 bases between them. This CDR3 contains 17 residues.

This clone was seen only a few times. V usage is TRBV4-3 and J usage is TRBJ1-3; D remains ambiguous. V shed 4 bases and J shed 0 bases, with 7 bases lying between them. The CDR3 length is 14 residues. CDR1 LGHNA and CDR2 YSLEER come from the germline V gene. The chain's CDR3 is CASSREYSGNTIYF. CDR3 in DNA: TGCGCCAGCAGCCGGGAGTACTCTGGAAACACCATATATTTT.

The rearrangement joins TRBV2 to TRBJ1-5; D ambiguous. Germline assignment: CDR1 SNHLY and CDR2 FYNNEI. Between the trimmed V and J ends, which lost 0 bases and 6 bases, there was a span of 12 bases. This CDR3 region has 15 residues. CDR3 sequence reads: CASSEAGRRGQPQHF. The CDR3 DNA is TGTGCCAGCAGTGAAGCGGGTCGGCGGGGTCAGCCCCAGCATTTT. The whole variable domain, filled in from reference TRBV2 and TRBJ1-5, reads EPEVTQTPSHQVTQMGQEVILRCVPISNHLYFYWYRQILGQKVEFLVSFYNNEISEKSEIFDDQFSVERPDGSNFTLKIRSTKLEDSAMYFCASSEAGRRGQPQHFGDGTRLSIL.

The sample holds one count of this clone. The J gene is TRBJ2-7, the V gene TRBV15; 10 bases align to TRBD2. V was clipped by 0 bases and J by 1 base; unmatched bases: 3. The length of the CDR3 is 16 residues. Germline V gene data show CDR1 as LNHNV and CDR2 as YYDKDF (reference sequence). CDR3 coding DNA: TGTGCCACCAGCAGAGAAGCTAGCGGGAGTTCCTACGAGCAGTACTTC. Protein product: CATSREASGSSYEQYF.

This chain joins TRBV7-2 and TRBJ1-1; D is unresolved. Germline V gives CDR1 SGHTA, CDR2 FQGNSA. V dropped 0 bases and J dropped 0 bases, with 8 bases sitting between them. The CDR3 runs 15 residues. CDR3 region: CASSLAGYLNTEAFF. CDR3 bases: TGTGCCAGCAGCTTAGCCGGGTACCTGAACACTGAAGCTTTCTTT.

The V gene is TRBV7-2, the J gene TRBJ2-7, with a possible D match to TRBD1 (5 bases). This CDR3 contains 14 residues. From germline, CDR1 is SGHTA and CDR2 FQGNSA. V was trimmed by 5 bases and J by 2 bases, leaving 13 bases between them. The CDR3 sequence: CASSPFTGAYEQYF. In DNA form, the CDR3 reads TGTGCCAGCAGCCCGTTTACAGGCGCCTACGAGCAGTACTTC.

The rearrangement links TRBV9 to TRBJ2-7; 7 bases match TRBD2. J lost 5 bases, V lost 4 bases, and 9 bases had no gene match. Germline V gene lookup returns CDR1 SGDLS and CDR2 YYNGEE. The CDR3 contains 14 residues. The CDR3 DNA sequence: TGTGCCAGCAGCCCATGGGGGGGTAGGAACGAGCAGTACTTC. Translating gives CASSPWGGRNEQYF.

This clone has only a few counts. The chain joins TRBV19 to TRBJ1-2; D remains unclear. The CDR3 extends over 15 amino acids. Trimming left V 3 bases short and J 2 bases short, with 13 bases between. Germline loops: CDR1 LNHDA, CDR2 SQIVND (reference sequence). Here the CDR3 reads CASSISAGSNYGYTF. The CDR3, as DNA: TGTGCCAGTAGTATTAGCGCCGGGTCAAACTATGGCTACACCTTC.

V is TRBV5-1 and J is TRBJ1-4; D call uncertain. Trimming stripped 0 bases from V and 6 bases from J, with 12 bases between. In germline, CDR1 is SGHRS, CDR2 YFSETQ. The CDR3 runs to 15 residues. The CDR3 DNA sequence: TGCGCCAGCAGCTTGGGACGGTCGCGGGATGAAAAACTGTTTTTT. Translated, it gives CASSLGRSRDEKLFF.

In its sample, this clone was seen many times. This chain uses TRBV2 with TRBJ2-3; TRBD2 aligns across 7 bases. The germline gives CDR1 SNHLY, CDR2 FYNNEI. The J segment lost 3 bases and the V segment lost 6 bases, leaving 3 bases of the junction unmatched. This CDR3 is built from 13 residues. In DNA, the CDR3 is TGTGCCAGCAGGGGCGGGAGAACAGATACGCAGTATTTT. Residues: CASRGGRTDTQYF.

This rearrangement joins TRBV6-1 to TRBJ2-2; weak D call: TRBD2 (5 bases). Trimming took off 3 bases at V and 3 bases at J, with 14 bases between the two ends. The germline V gene encodes CDR1 MNHNS and CDR2 SASEGT. The CDR3 spans 16 residues. The CDR3: CASSDGREIDTGELFF. DNA for the CDR3: TGTGCCAGCAGTGATGGTCGGGAAATTGACACCGGGGAGCTGTTTTTT.

This chain uses TRBV6-5 with TRBJ1-2; tentatively, D is TRBD1 (5 bases). Germline V gene data show CDR1 as MNHEY and CDR2 as SVGAGI. V lost 6 bases and J lost 4, with 18 bases in between. The CDR3 is 15 amino acids. This CDR3 is CASRAGAGSAYGYTF. DNA of the CDR3: TGTGCCAGCAGGGCCGGAGCAGGGTCCGCCTATGGCTACACCTTC.

CDR3 amino acids: CASSLGMDRATEAFF. As DNA, the CDR3 is TGTGCCAGCAGCTTGGGGATGGACAGGGCCACTGAAGCTTTCTTT. This chain links TRBV7-2 with TRBJ1-1; 8 positions match TRBD1. Germline V gene data show CDR1 as SGHTA and CDR2 as FQGNSA. V dropped 3 bases and J dropped 4; count of bases not matched to a gene: 7. CDR3 length: 15 amino acids.

V usage is TRBV9 and J usage is TRBJ1-3, with a possible D match to TRBD1 (6 bases). The CDR3 extends over 14 amino acids. V lost 3 bases and J lost 0, with 7 bases in between. Germline lookup yields CDR1 SGDLS and CDR2 YYNGEE. The CDR3 nucleotides are TGTGCCAGCAGCGACAGGGACTCTGGAAACACCATATATTTT. It is translated as CASSDRDSGNTIYF. The complete variable domain, with remaining parts taken from reference TRBV9 and TRBJ1-3, reads DSGVTQTPKHLITATGQRVTLRCSPRSGDLSVYWYQQSLDQGLQFLIQYYNGEERAKGNILERFSAQQFPDLHSELNLSSLELGDSALYFCASSDRDSGNTIYFGEGSWLTVV.

CDR3 sequence reads: CASSLGPDTEAFF. The CDR3 DNA reads TGTGCCAGCAGCTTAGGGCCCGACACTGAAGCTTTCTTT. This chain joins TRBV11-2 and TRBJ1-1; D call uncertain. V lost 1 base, J lost 3 bases, and 6 bases lay in between. The germline CDR1 and CDR2 sequences are SGHAT and FQNNGV. The CDR3 is 13 amino acids.

The CDR3 loop reads CASSLSWASHEQYF. In nucleotides, the CDR3 is TGTGCCAGCAGTTTATCCTGGGCTAGCCACGAGCAGTACTTC. The V call is TRBV27, the J call TRBJ2-7; possibly TRBD2 for D (5 bases). CDR3 size: 14 residues. Trimming removed 0 bases from V and 5 bases from J, with 11 bases in between. Germline V gene lookup returns CDR1 MNHEY and CDR2 SMNVEV (reference sequence).